A selection of T cell receptor beta chains follows, all from one sample in a study of blood T cell repertoires in COVID-19. Produced via immunoSEQ multiplex PCR; TCRdb's table is partial and in-frame only. The sample yields roughly 150,000 clones, approximately 84% seen once. The sequenced sample consisted of PBMCs or T cells enriched from blood (not recorded which). The receptors shown here come from a young woman who had been exposed to COVID-19. Both conserved end residues are part of each CDR3. Each record gives: clone size, D gene, J gene, V gene, CDR3 DNA, CDR3 protein. The D gene is left open where the match is weak. Clone size, where shown, is once, few, many, or a class for clones that have expanded.

-	-	TRBJ2-1	TRBV19	TGTGCCAGTAGTATTACGGGAGAAATCGATGAGCAGTTCTTC	CASSITGEIDEQFF
-	TRBD1	TRBJ1-5	TRBV29-1	TGCAGCGTTGCACAGGGGGCAAGCCAGCCCCAGCATTTT	CSVAQGASQPQHF
-	TRBD1	TRBJ1-4	TRBV6-5	TGTGCCAGCAGTTCCCCCGGGACAGGGGGTGAAAAACTGTTTTTT	CASSSPGTGGEKLFF
-	-	TRBJ1-2	TRBV27	TGTGCCAGCAGTTTGACCAACAGACACTATGGCTACACCTTC	CASSLTNRHYGYTF
-	-	TRBJ1-1	TRBV6-1	TGTGCCAGCAGTGAACAGACAGGCGTCACTGAAGCTTTCTTT	CASSEQTGVTEAFF
-	-	TRBJ1-5	TRBV7-2	TGTGCCAGCAGCTTAGAGTGGGCAAATCAGCCCCAGCATTTT	CASSLEWANQPQHF
-	-	TRBJ2-5	TRBV7-9	TGTGCCAGCAGCCATCGACAGGGGAGGGGGAGAGAGACCCAGTACTTC	CASSHRQGRGRETQYF
few	TRBD1	TRBJ1-5	TRBV7-9	TGTGCCAGCAGCCTCATGGGACAGAATCAGCCCCAGCATTTT	CASSLMGQNQPQHF
-	TRBD1	TRBJ2-7	TRBV4-3	TGCGCCAGCAGCCAAGAAGGTCCGGGACAGGGTAGACGCGAGCAGTACTTC	CASSQEGPGQGRREQYF
-	TRBD1	TRBJ2-7	TRBV19	TGTGCCAGCGGGGACAGGCCTTACGAGCAGTACTTC	CASGDRPYEQYF
-	TRBD1	TRBJ1-5	TRBV6-5	TGTGCCAGCAGTTACGACAGGGGGCATAATCAGCCCCAGCATTTT	CASSYDRGHNQPQHF
-	TRBD2	TRBJ2-1	TRBV7-2	TGTGCCAGCAGCTTAGGGCTAGCGGTGGGGAATGAGCAGTTCTTC	CASSLGLAVGNEQFF